This entry describes one TCR beta chain. RNA, at roughly 0.5 to 1 ug, was reverse transcribed with random hexamers. TCRdb independently ran MiXCR on the immunoSEQ multiplex PCR reads; one entry per CDR3 protein. The table has 350,000 to 550,000 distinct CDR3 sequences, approximately 85% seen once. The data were obtained in a study of CD8 T cells in Susac syndrome. Purification of the CD8+ and CD4+ T cells relied on negative isolation, and TEMRA cells underwent FACS enrichment. Germline loops: CDR1 SGHVS, CDR2 FQNEAQ. The V gene end was trimmed by 5 bases and the J gene end by 3 bases; junction bases not matched to a gene: 5. The CDR3 contains 15 residues.

This sequence joins TRBV7-8 and TRBJ2-1; 9 bases line up with TRBD1. What was sequenced was CD8+ T cells from PBMCs. The sequence came from a human donor with multiple sclerosis. This chain's CDR3 is CASSRDRVGYNEQFF. DNA for the CDR3: TGTGCCAGCAGCCGGGACAGGGTCGGCTACAATGAGCAGTTCTTC.